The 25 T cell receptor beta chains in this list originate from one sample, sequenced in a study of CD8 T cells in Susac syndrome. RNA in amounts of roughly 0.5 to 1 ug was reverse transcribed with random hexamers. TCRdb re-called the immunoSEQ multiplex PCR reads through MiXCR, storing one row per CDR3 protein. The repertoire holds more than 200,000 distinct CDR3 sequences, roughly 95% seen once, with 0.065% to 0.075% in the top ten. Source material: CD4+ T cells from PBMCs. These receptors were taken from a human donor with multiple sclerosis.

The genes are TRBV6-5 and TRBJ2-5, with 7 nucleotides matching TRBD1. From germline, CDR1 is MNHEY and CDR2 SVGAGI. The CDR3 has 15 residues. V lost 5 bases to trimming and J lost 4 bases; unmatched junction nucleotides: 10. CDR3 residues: CASSTPRGGVETQYF. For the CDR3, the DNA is TGTGCCAGCAGTACGCCTAGAGGGGGCGTAGAGACCCAGTACTTC.

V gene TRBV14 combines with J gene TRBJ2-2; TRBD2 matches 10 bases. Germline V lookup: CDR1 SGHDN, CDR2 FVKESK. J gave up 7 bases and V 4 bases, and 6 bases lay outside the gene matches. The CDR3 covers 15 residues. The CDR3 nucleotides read TGTGCCAGCAGCCCGGGACTAGCGCGCTTCGGGGAGCTGTTTTTT. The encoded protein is CASSPGLARFGELFF.

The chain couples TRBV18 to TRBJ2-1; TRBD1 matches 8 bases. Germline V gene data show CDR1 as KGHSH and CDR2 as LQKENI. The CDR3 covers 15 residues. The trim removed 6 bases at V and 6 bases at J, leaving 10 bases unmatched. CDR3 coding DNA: TGTGCCAGCTCTCTCGGACAGGGTCGGGGCAATGAGCAGTTCTTC. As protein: CASSLGQGRGNEQFF.

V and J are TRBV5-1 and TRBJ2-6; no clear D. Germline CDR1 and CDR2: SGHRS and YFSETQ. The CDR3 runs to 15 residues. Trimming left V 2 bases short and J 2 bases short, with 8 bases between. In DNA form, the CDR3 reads TGCGCCAGCAGCTTCACAGTGGCTGGGGCCAACGTCCTGACTTTC. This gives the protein CASSFTVAGANVLTF. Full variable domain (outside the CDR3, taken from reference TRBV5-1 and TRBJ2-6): KAGVTQTPRYLIKTRGQQVTLSCSPISGHRSVSWYQQTPGQGLQFLFEYFSETQRNKGNFPGRFSGRQFSNSRSEMNVSTLELGDSALYLCASSFTVAGANVLTFGAGSRLTVL.

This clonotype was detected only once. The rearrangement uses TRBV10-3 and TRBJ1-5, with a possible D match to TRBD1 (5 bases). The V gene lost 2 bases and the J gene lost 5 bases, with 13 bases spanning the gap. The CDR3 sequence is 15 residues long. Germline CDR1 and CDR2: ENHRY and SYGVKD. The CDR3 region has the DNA TGTGCCATCAGTGAGGGGGCGCGGGCTGATCAGCCCCAGCATTTT. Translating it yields CAISEGARADQPQHF.

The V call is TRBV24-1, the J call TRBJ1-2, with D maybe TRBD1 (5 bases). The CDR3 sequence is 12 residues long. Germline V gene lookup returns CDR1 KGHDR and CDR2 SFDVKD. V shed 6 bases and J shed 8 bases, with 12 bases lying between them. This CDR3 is CATSSQEAGYTF. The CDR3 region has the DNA TGTGCCACCAGTTCACAGGAGGCAGGCTACACCTTC.

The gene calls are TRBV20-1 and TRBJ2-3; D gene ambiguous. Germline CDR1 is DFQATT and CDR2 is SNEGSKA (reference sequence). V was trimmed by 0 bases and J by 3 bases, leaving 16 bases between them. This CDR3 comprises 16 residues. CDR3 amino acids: CSARDRPLLGTDTQYF. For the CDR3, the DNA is TGCAGTGCTAGAGACCGACCCCTCCTAGGTACAGATACGCAGTATTTT.

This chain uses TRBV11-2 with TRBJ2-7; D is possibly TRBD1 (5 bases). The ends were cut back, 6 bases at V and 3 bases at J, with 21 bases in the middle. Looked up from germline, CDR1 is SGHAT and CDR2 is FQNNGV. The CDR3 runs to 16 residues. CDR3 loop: CASSPRPGLRGYEQYF. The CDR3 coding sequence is TGTGCCAGCAGTCCGAGACCGGGCCTAAGGGGCTACGAGCAGTACTTC.

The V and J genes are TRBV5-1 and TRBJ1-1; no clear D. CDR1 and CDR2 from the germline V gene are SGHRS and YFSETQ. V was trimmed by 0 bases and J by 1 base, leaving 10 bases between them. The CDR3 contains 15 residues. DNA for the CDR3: TGCGCCAGCAGCTTGGAAAGCAGTAAGAACACTGAAGCTTTCTTT. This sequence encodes CASSLESSKNTEAFF.

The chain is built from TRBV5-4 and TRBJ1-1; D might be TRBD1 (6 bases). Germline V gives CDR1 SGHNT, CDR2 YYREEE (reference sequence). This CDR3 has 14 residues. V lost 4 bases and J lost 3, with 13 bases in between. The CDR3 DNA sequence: TGTGCCAGCAGCCCGGGGGCCCAGGACACTGAAGCTTTCTTT. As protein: CASSPGAQDTEAFF.

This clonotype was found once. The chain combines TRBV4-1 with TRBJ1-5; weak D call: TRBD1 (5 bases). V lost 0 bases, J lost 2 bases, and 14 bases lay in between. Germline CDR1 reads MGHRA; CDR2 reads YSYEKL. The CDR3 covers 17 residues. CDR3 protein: CASSQDVGEWGNQPQHF. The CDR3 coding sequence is TGCGCCAGCAGCCAAGATGTGGGGGAGTGGGGCAATCAGCCCCAGCATTTT.

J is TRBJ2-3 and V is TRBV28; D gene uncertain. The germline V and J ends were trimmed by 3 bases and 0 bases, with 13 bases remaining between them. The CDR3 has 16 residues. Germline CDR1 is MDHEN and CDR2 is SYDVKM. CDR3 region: CASSFGLAASTDTQYF. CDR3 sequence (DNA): TGTGCCAGCAGTTTTGGATTAGCTGCTAGCACAGATACGCAGTATTTT. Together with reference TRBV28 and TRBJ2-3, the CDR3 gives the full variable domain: DVKVTQSSRYLVKRTGEKVFLECVQDMDHENMFWYRQDPGLGLRLIYFSYDVKMKEKGDIPEGYSVSREKKERFSLILESASTNQTSMYLCASSFGLAASTDTQYFGPGTRLTVL.

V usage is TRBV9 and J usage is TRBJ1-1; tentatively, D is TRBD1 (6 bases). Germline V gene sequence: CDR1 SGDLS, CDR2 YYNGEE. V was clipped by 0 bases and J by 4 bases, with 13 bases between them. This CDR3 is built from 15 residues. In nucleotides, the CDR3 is TGTGCCAGCAGCGTAGAGCGGGGGGGGCGCACTGAAGCTTTCTTT. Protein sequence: CASSVERGGRTEAFF.

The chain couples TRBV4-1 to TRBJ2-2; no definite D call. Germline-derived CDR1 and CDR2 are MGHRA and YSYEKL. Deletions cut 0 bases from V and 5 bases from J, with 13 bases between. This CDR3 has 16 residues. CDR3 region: CASSQDHGVVTGELFF. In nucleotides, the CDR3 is TGCGCCAGCAGCCAAGATCATGGGGTAGTGACCGGGGAGCTGTTTTTT.

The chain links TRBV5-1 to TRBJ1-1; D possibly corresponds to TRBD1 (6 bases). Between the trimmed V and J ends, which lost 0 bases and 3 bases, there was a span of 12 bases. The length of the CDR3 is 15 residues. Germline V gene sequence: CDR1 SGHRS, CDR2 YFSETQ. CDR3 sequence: CASSLEVGGDTEAFF. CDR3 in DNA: TGCGCCAGCAGCTTGGAGGTGGGGGGCGACACTGAAGCTTTCTTT. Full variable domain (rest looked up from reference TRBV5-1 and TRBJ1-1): KAGVTQTPRYLIKTRGQQVTLSCSPISGHRSVSWYQQTPGQGLQFLFEYFSETQRNKGNFPGRFSGRQFSNSRSEMNVSTLELGDSALYLCASSLEVGGDTEAFFGQGTRLTVV.

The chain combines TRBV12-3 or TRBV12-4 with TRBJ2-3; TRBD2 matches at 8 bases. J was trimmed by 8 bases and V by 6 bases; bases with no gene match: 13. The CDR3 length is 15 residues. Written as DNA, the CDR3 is TGTGCCAGCAGCCCTCCGGGGGGGGCAACTGGTACGCAGTATTTT. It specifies CASSPPGGATGTQYF.

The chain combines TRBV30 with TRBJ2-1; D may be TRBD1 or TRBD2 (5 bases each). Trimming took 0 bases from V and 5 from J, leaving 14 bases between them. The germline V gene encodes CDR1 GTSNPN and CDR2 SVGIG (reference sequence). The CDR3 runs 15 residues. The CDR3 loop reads CAWSVPGRVNNEQFF. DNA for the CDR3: TGTGCCTGGAGTGTACCGGGGCGCGTCAACAATGAGCAGTTCTTC. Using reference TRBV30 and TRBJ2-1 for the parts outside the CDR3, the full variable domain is SQTIHQWPATLVQPVGSPLSLECTVEGTSNPNLYWYRQAAGRGLQLLFYSVGIGQISSEVPQNLSASRPQDRQFILSSKKLLLSDSGFYLCAWSVPGRVNNEQFFGPGTRLTVL.

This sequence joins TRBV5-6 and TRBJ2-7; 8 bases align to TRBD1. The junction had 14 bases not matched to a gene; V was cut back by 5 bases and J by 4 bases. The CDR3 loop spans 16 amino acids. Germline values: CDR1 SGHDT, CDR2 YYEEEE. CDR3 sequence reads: CASRSSGGALGYEQYV. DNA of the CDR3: TGTGCCAGCAGGTCTTCAGGGGGCGCATTAGGGTACGAGCAGTACGTC.

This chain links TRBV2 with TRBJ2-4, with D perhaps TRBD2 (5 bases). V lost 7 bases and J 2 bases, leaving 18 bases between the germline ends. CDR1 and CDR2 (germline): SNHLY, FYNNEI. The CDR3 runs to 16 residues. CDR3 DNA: TGTGCCAGCATTGTATTAGAACGGAGGACCAAAAACATTCAGTACTTC. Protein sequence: CASIVLERRTKNIQYF.

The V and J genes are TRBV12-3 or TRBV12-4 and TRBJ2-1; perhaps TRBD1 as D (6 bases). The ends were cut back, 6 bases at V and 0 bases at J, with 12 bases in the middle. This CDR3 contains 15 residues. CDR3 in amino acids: CASRYTGRSYNEQFF. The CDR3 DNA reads TGTGCCAGCAGGTACACAGGGCGCTCCTACAATGAGCAGTTCTTC.

The CDR3 loop is CASGQEPYGYTF. CDR3 DNA: TGTGCCAGCGGGCAGGAGCCCTATGGCTACACCTTC. V and J are TRBV6-1 and TRBJ1-2; D is ambiguous. Germline V gene data show CDR1 as MNHNS and CDR2 as SASEGT. The V end was cut by 8 bases, the J end by 4 bases, with 11 bases between. The CDR3 consists of 12 residues.

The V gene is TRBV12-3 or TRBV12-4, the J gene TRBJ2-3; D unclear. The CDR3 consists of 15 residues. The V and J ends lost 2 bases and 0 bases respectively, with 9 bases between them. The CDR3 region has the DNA TGTGCCAGCAGTTTACTGGTTAGGAGCACAGATACGCAGTATTTT. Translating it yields CASSLLVRSTDTQYF.

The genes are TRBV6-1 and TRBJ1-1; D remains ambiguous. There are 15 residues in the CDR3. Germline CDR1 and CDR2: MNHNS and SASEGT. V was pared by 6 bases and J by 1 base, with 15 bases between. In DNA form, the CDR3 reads TGTGCCAGCAGGCCTGGACGGAGAGGGAACACTGAAGCTTTCTTT. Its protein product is CASRPGRRGNTEAFF.

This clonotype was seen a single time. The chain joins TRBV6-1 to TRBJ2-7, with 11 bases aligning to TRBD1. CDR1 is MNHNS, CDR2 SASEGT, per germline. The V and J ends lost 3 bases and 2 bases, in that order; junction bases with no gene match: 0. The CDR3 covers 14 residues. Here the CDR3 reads CASSEGQGAYEQYV. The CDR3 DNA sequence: TGTGCCAGCAGTGAGGGACAGGGGGCCTACGAGCAGTACGTC.

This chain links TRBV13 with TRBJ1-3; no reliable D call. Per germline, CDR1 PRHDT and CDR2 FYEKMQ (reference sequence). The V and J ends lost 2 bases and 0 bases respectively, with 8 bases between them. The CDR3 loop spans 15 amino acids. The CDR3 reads CASSLFSNSGNTIYF. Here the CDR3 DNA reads TGTGCCAGCAGCTTATTCAGCAACTCTGGAAACACCATATATTTT.